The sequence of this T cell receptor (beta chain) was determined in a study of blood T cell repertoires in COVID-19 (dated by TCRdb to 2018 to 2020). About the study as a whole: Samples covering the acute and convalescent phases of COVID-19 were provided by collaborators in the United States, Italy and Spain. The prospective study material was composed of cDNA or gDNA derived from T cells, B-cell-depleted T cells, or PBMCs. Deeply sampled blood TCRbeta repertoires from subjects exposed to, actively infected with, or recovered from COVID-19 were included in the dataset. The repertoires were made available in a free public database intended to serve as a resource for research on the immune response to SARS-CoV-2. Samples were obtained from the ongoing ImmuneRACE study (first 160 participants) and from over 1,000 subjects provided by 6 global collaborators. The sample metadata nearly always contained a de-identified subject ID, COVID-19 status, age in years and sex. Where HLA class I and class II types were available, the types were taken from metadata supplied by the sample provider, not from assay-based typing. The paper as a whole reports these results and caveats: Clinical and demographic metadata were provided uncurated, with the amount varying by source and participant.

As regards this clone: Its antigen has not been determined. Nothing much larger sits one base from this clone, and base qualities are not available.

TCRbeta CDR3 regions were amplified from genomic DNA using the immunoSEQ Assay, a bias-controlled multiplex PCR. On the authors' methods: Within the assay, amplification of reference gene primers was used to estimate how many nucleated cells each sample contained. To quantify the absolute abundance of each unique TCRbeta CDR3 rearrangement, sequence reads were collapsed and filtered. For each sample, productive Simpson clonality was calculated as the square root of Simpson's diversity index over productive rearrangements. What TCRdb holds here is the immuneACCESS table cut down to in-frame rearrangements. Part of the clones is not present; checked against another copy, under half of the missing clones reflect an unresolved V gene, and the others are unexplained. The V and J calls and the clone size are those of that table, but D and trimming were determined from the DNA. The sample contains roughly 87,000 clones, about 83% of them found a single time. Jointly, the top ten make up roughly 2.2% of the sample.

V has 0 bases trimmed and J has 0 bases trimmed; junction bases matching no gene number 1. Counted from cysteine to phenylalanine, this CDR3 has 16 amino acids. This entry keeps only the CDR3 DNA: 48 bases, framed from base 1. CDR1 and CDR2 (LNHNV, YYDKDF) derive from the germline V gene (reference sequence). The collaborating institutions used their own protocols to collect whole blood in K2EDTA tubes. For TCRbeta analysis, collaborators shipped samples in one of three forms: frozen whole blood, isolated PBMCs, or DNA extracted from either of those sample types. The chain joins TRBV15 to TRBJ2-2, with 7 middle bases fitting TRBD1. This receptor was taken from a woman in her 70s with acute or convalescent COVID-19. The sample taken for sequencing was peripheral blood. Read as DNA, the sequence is TGTGCCACCAGCAGAGAACAGGGGCCGAACACCGGGGAGCTGTTTTTT. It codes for CATSREQGPNTGELFF. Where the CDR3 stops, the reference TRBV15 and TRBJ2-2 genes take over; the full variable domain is DAMVIQNPRYQVTQFGKPVTLSCSQTLNHNVMYWYQQKSSQAPKLLFHYYDKDFNNEADTPDNFQSRRPNTSFCFLDIRSPGLGDTAMYLCATSREQGPNTGELFFGEGSRLTVL.